The 15 T cell receptor beta chains reported below all come from one sample, sequenced in a study of T cell repertoires in cytomegalovirus infection. Their antigens remain unidentified. TCRdb reanalysed the reads using MiXCR and keeps one entry per CDR3 protein. The sample has 370,000 or so distinct CDR3 sequences; around a third are singletons. The sequences come from cultured PBMCs, collected from culture after CMV antigen stimulation. The receptor source for this set is a human donor in good health (CMV status not recorded). Some clones in this sample may be carry-over from other donors' samples.

For the CDR3, the DNA is TGTGCCAGCAGTTCCGGGGGGGACTATGGCTACACCTTC. Protein product: CASSSGGDYGYTF. The rearrangement uses TRBV27 and TRBJ1-2; tentatively, D is TRBD1 (5 bases). Germline-derived CDR1 and CDR2 are MNHEY and SMNVEV (reference sequence). The CDR3 contains 13 residues. Trimming took off 4 bases at V and 3 bases at J, with 9 bases between the two ends.

The rearrangement uses TRBV7-2 and TRBJ2-1; D not certain. V lost 5 bases to trimming and J lost 5 bases, with 7 bases between them. CDR1 and CDR2 from the germline V gene are SGHTA and FQGNSA. CDR3 length equals 12 residues. DNA for the CDR3: TGTGCCAGCAGCCTGCCTCACAATGAGCAGTTCTTC. Amino acids: CASSLPHNEQFF.

This clonotype was detected only a few times. The V and J genes are TRBV19 and TRBJ2-7; 14 bases line up with TRBD2. The germline V gene encodes CDR1 LNHDA and CDR2 SQIVND (reference sequence). The CDR3 spans 16 residues. The junction had 5 bases not matched to a gene; V was cut back by 4 bases and J by 3 bases. The CDR3 reads CASSTGLAGVGYEQYF. The CDR3 nucleotides are TGTGCCAGTAGTACGGGACTAGCGGGAGTCGGCTACGAGCAGTACTTC.

The chain links TRBV4-3 to TRBJ2-7; D is perhaps TRBD2 (6 bases). The germline V and J ends were trimmed by 0 bases and 4 bases, with 10 bases remaining between them. This CDR3 is 14 amino acids long. Germline V CDR1 and CDR2: LGHNA, YSLEER. The DNA for the CDR3 is TGCGCCAGCAGCCAAGATGGCGGGAAGTACGAGCAGTACTTC. Protein sequence: CASSQDGGKYEQYF.

The CDR3 is CASSLRLAGGETQYF. The DNA for the CDR3 is TGTGCCAGCAGTTTAAGGCTAGCGGGAGGTGAGACCCAGTACTTC. This chain links TRBV7-6 with TRBJ2-5, with 11 bases aligning to TRBD2. The V gene end was trimmed by 6 bases and the J gene end by 5 bases; junction bases not matched to a gene: 8. Germline CDR1 reads SGHVS; CDR2 reads FNYEAQ. The CDR3 is 15 amino acids.

The chain has TRBV19 and TRBJ1-1; D unresolved. The germline V gene has CDR1 LNHDA and CDR2 SQIVND (reference sequence). Trimming left V 5 bases short and J 0 bases short, with 16 bases between. The CDR3 extends over 16 amino acids. CDR3: CASSELRFGLNTEAFF. CDR3 in DNA: TGTGCCAGTAGTGAGTTGCGGTTTGGGTTGAACACTGAAGCTTTCTTT.

The V gene is TRBV28, the J gene TRBJ1-2; D uncertain. Trimming left V 10 bases short and J 2 bases short, with 14 bases between. CDR1 is MDHEN, CDR2 SYDVKM, per germline. CDR3 length: 13 amino acids. The CDR3 region is CATSLDANYGYTF. CDR3 coding DNA: TGTGCCACATCATTAGACGCGAACTATGGCTACACCTTC.

V gene TRBV6-1 combines with J gene TRBJ2-5; D not resolved. This CDR3 has 13 residues. Germline loops: CDR1 MNHNS, CDR2 SASEGT. V shed 6 bases and J shed 0 bases, with 8 bases lying between them. The CDR3 DNA reads as TGTGCCAGCAGGCGGATGAACCAAGAGACCCAGTACTTC. This codes for CASRRMNQETQYF.

This clonotype has at least ten counts. The chain is built from TRBV7-8 and TRBJ1-2; TRBD1 might be the D (5 bases). Trimming cost V 3 bases and J 0 bases, with 8 bases left between them. The CDR3 is made up of 14 amino acids. Germline V gene lookup returns CDR1 SGHVS and CDR2 FQNEAQ. The CDR3 bases are TGTGCCAGCAGCTTGACAGCCTCTAACTATGGCTACACCTTC. It encodes CASSLTASNYGYTF.

Ten or more counts support this clonotype. The V gene is TRBV7-2, the J gene TRBJ1-2, with TRBD1 matching 7 bases. The CDR3 covers 17 residues. The ends lost 5 bases at V and 4 bases at J; junction bases unmatched: 16. CDR1 and CDR2 from the germline V gene are SGHTA and FQGNSA. The CDR3 region is CASSQGQASFRVYGYTF. CDR3 DNA sequence: TGTGCCAGCAGCCAAGGACAGGCTTCGTTTCGGGTCTATGGCTACACCTTC.

The table lists this clonotype with a few counts. The rearrangement links TRBV5-6 to TRBJ1-5, with TRBD1 as a possible D gene (5 bases). The V end lost 0 bases, the J end lost 5 bases, and 12 bases lay between the germline ends. The length of the CDR3 is 15 residues. From germline, CDR1 is SGHDT and CDR2 YYEEEE. The CDR3 spells CASSLDRRWDQPQHF. The CDR3 DNA reads TGTGCCAGCAGCTTGGACAGGAGGTGGGATCAGCCCCAGCATTTT. Complete variable domain (other parts from reference TRBV5-6 and TRBJ1-5): DAGVTQSPTHLIKTRGQQVTLRCSPKSGHDTVSWYQQALGQGPQFIFQYYEEEERQRGNFPDRFSGHQFPNYSSELNVNALLLGDSALYLCASSLDRRWDQPQHFGDGTRLSIL.

The V and J genes are TRBV30 and TRBJ1-3; D is unresolved. This CDR3 is 14 amino acids long. In germline, CDR1 is GTSNPN, CDR2 SVGIG (reference sequence). V shed 0 bases and J shed 1 base, with 7 bases lying between them. The CDR3 region has the DNA TGTGCCTGGAGTGTACGGGGATCTGGAAACACCATATATTTT. Translating gives CAWSVRGSGNTIYF. Variable domain in full (rest from reference TRBV30 and TRBJ1-3): SQTIHQWPATLVQPVGSPLSLECTVEGTSNPNLYWYRQAAGRGLQLLFYSVGIGQISSEVPQNLSASRPQDRQFILSSKKLLLSDSGFYLCAWSVRGSGNTIYFGEGSWLTVV.

The chain recombines TRBV6-2 or TRBV6-3 with TRBJ2-3, with 12 bases matching TRBD2. Trimming removed 2 bases from V and 1 base from J; junction bases left unmatched: 1. This CDR3 has 16 amino acids. Germline CDR1 is MNHEY and CDR2 is SVGEGT. CDR3 loop: CASSYASGRGTDTQYF. The CDR3 nucleotides read TGTGCCAGCAGTTACGCTAGCGGGAGGGGCACAGATACGCAGTATTTT.

This clonotype occurred a few times. The chain couples TRBV28 to TRBJ2-4; possible D gene TRBD1, 5 bases. The CDR3 has 17 residues. Per germline, CDR1 MDHEN and CDR2 SYDVKM. V gave up 2 bases and J gave up 0 bases, with 14 bases separating them. The CDR3 loop is CASSLAGMARAKNIQYF. The CDR3 nucleotides read TGTGCCAGCAGTTTAGCAGGGATGGCGAGAGCCAAAAACATTCAGTACTTC.

This chain links TRBV6-1 with TRBJ2-3; 14 bases align to TRBD2. The length of the CDR3 is 17 residues. The germline V gene encodes CDR1 MNHNS and CDR2 SASEGT. J was trimmed by 6 bases and V by 0 bases; bases with no gene match: 5. CDR3 bases: TGTGCCAGCAGTGAAGCGACTAGCGGGAGGGGCAGGGATACGCAGTATTTT. It codes for CASSEATSGRGRDTQYF.